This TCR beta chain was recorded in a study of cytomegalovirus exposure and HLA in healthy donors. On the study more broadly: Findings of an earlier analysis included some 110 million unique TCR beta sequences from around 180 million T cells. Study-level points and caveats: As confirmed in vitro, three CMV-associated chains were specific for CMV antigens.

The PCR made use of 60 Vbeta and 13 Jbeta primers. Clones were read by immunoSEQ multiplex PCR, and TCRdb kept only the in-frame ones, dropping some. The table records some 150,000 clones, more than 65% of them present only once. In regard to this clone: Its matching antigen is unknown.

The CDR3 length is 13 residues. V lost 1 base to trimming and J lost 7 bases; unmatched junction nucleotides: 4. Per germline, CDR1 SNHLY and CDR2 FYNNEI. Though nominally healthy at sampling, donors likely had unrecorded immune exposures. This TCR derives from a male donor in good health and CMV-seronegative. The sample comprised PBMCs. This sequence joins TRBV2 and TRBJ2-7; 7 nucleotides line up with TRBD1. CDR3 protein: CASSEDRGVEQYF. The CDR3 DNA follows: TGTGCCAGCAGTGAAGACAGGGGCGTGGAGCAGTACTTC.